These T cell receptor beta chains were read from a single sample in a study of T-cell reconstitution after alpha-beta-depleted transplantation in children. From the PCR reads, TCRdb called clonotypes with MiXCR, one entry per CDR3 protein. The sample carries hundreds of thousands of distinct CDR3 sequences, 15% to 20% recorded once. The sequences come from PBMCs from the stem cell graft donor, collected from the stem cell graft. The receptors shown here come from a human donor who donated a stem cell graft to a child with acute myeloid leukemia. The CDR3 runs from the conserved cysteine through the conserved F or W. A D gene is named only where the DNA matches it firmly. Some rows mark clone size as missing; the rest say once, few, many or name a class of expanded clone.

D	J	size	V	DNA	CDR3
TRBD2	TRBJ2-1	many	TRBV29-1	TGCAGCGTTGAGGAAGAAGGGAGCGGGGGCCACCCCGTGGAGTTCTTC	CSVEEEGSGGHPVEFF
TRBD2	TRBJ2-1	few	TRBV7-3	TGTGCCAGCAGCCCGACTAGCGGGGGGGGGTATGAGCAGTTCTTC	CASSPTSGGGYEQFF
TRBD2	TRBJ2-1	many	TRBV12-3/TRBV12-4	TGTGCCAGCAGCCCCCGACTAGCGGGGAGGGGTGAGCAGTTCTTC	CASSPRLAGRGEQFF
TRBD1	TRBJ2-5	NA	TRBV27	TGTGCCAGCAGTCACCGACAGGGGGCGGGTGAGACCCAGTACTTC	CASSHRQGAGETQYF
TRBD1	TRBJ2-2	NA	TRBV5-5	TGTGCCAGCAGCTGGACAGGGTGGCCCACCGGGGAGCTGTTTTTT	CASSWTGWPTGELFF
TRBD2	TRBJ2-1	few	TRBV5-1	TGCGCCAGCACTTGGCAGACGGGGGGGAGGGGAAATGAGCAGTTCTTC	CASTWQTGGRGNEQFF
NA	TRBJ1-5	many	TRBV9	TGTGCCAGCAGCCCACAGGGTTGGGATCAGCCCCAGCATTTT	CASSPQGWDQPQHF
NA	TRBJ2-5	few	TRBV12-3/TRBV12-4	TGTGCCAGCAGTTTAGGTCCGGGAATAGAGACCCAGTACTTC	CASSLGPGIETQYF
TRBD2	TRBJ2-2	NA	TRBV27	TGTGCCAGCAGTTCCCTGGGCCTAGCGGGGCCCGGGGAGCTGTTTTTT	CASSSLGLAGPGELFF
NA	TRBJ1-2	many	TRBV7-9	TGTGCCAGCAGCCAGAGGGCGCAGAACTATGGCTACACCTTC	CASSQRAQNYGYTF
NA	TRBJ2-7	few	TRBV7-6	TGTGCCAGCAGCCAGAGGGTGATCCCCCCCGAGCAGTACTTC	CASSQRVIPPEQYF
NA	TRBJ1-2	many	TRBV20-1	TGCAGTGCTAGAGAACAGGAGAACTATGGCTACACCTTC	CSAREQENYGYTF
NA	TRBJ1-4	few	TRBV27	TGTGCCAGCAGTTTATCGACTTCAGGGAGGGAAAAACTGTTTTTT	CASSLSTSGREKLFF
NA	TRBJ1-5	NA	TRBV4-3	TGCGCCAGCAGCCAAACGACTGTTAGCAATCAGCCCCAGCATTTT	CASSQTTVSNQPQHF
TRBD2	TRBJ2-7	NA	TRBV7-6	TGTGCCAGCAGCCTAGCGGGCTCCCACTACGAGCAGTACTTC	CASSLAGSHYEQYF
NA	TRBJ2-3	many	TRBV6-5	TGTGCCAGCAGTTACTCCGTCAGGGTGACAGATACGCAGTATTTT	CASSYSVRVTDTQYF
TRBD1	TRBJ1-1	many	TRBV20-1	TGCAGTGCTCTCCGGACAGGGAGGGACACTGAAGCTTTCTTT	CSALRTGRDTEAFF
NA	TRBJ2-7	NA	TRBV5-6	TGTGCCAGCAGCTTTCAGACCTCCTACGAGCAGTACTTC	CASSFQTSYEQYF
NA	TRBJ2-1	NA	TRBV12-3/TRBV12-4	TGTGCCAGCAGTTTCGGGACCATAGGGGAGCAGTTCTTC	CASSFGTIGEQFF
NA	TRBJ1-2	NA	TRBV28	TGTGCCAGCAGTCTACCCCCTACAGGCCCGGCCTATGGCTACACCTTC	CASSLPPTGPAYGYTF
NA	TRBJ2-5	NA	TRBV4-3	TGCGCCAGCAGCCAAGTGGGGTCCCAAGAGACCCAGTACTTC	CASSQVGSQETQYF
TRBD1	TRBJ2-5	NA	TRBV24-1	TGTGCCACCAGTGATCCGGGACAGGGGGCGCGGGAGACCCAGTACTTC	CATSDPGQGARETQYF
NA	TRBJ2-1	many	TRBV20-1	TGCAGTGTTGAGACGACTAATACCCCACTACTTGTTGAGCAGTTCTTC	CSVETTNTPLLVEQFF
NA	TRBJ1-2	many	TRBV11-2	TGTGCCAGCAGCTTAGACAAGGATGGCTACACCTTC	CASSLDKDGYTF
NA	TRBJ2-1	NA	TRBV11-1	TGTGCCAGCAGCTTAGGACAGGATAGTGTTTTTGGGCAGTTCTTC	CASSLGQDSVFGQFF
NA	TRBJ2-1	few	TRBV27	TGTGCCAGCAGTTTGACCCCTTCCGGCTCCTACAATGAGCAGTTCTTC	CASSLTPSGSYNEQFF
NA	TRBJ2-7	medium-sized	TRBV27	TGTGCCAGCAAGTTTAGGGGGGTTTCCTACGAGCAGTACTTC	CASKFRGVSYEQYF
NA	TRBJ2-4	NA	TRBV12-2	TGTGCAAGTCGCTTAGAGGGGGGGGGGAAAGACAACATTCAGTACTTC	CASRLEGGGKDNIQYF
NA	TRBJ1-2	NA	TRBV12-3/TRBV12-4	TGTGCCAGCAGCTCTCGCGACAGTCGAGGCTACACCTTC	CASSSRDSRGYTF
NA	TRBJ1-1	many	TRBV20-1	TGCAGTGCTAGAGAGGTACAGAACACTGAAGCTTTCTTT	CSAREVQNTEAFF